This T cell receptor (beta chain) was found in a study of regulatory T cells in long-lasting Graves disease (dated by TCRdb to about 2021). Regarding the study in general: Persistent Graves' disease meant more than 5 years of antithyroid drug treatment with TSH receptor autoantibodies that stayed positive. Patients with persistent Graves' disease were compared with patients with newly diagnosed Graves' disease using TCR sequencing and RNA sequencing of peripheral blood. The study was conducted in China and was registered as a clinical trial. TCR sequencing covered around 13 persistent and around 20 newly diagnosed Graves' disease patients, 33 samples in total. In the clinical cohort, patients with persistent Graves' disease had used antithyroid drugs for an average of about 10.3 years. Broad study findings and their caveats: Preferential use of TRBV28, TRBJ1-2 and TRBJ2-5 was observed in persistent disease, whereas TRBV20-1 and TRBJ2-1 were favored in newly diagnosed disease. Sequencing and analysis were limited to the TCR beta chain. Because the primary lesion, thyroid tissue, could not be accessed, the study looked at peripheral blood alone. The authors acknowledged the small sample size as a limitation that may reduce accuracy. A larger number of public clonotypes was shared among persistent patients (fewer than 3,000) than among newly diagnosed patients (roughly 930). Lower TCR Shannon entropy and fewer highly expanded clones were observed in persistent Graves' disease patients than in newly diagnosed patients, which suggested clonal expansion.

The time point label on this specimen signifies: persistent/refractory GD, antithyroid drugs over 5 years with positive TRAb. For both TCR sequencing and RNA sequencing, RNA was extracted from PBMCs in TRIzol. The diagnosis of Graves' disease was made according to American Thyroid Association guidelines. Patients were recruited from an endocrinology department in Xi'an, China. Each patient gave roughly 8.4 milliliters of peripheral blood, collected in an EDTA anticoagulant tube. Ficoll Paque Plus density gradient separation was used to isolate PBMCs, and no further T cell sorting was performed. RNA quality was checked with an Agilent 2100 Bioanalyzer and agarose gel, and concentration with a NanoDrop 2000. The library was obtained by multiplex PCR. This sample was sequenced with an Illumina HiSeq 4000. To build TCR beta libraries, CDR3 regions were amplified by Arm-PCR using iRepertoire HTBI primers. Before sequencing, the PCR products underwent gel purification. The original pipeline was this. Gene usage analysis of CDR3 amino acid clonotypes used the 55 to 65 TRBV and 14 to 15 TRBJ segments found across samples. Filtered high-quality paired reads were merged into contigs using COPE and FqMerger. BLAST was used to align contigs to the IMGT TRBV, TRBD and TRBJ reference genes, and CDR3 was defined following IMGT. Highly expanded clones were defined as clonotypes with a frequency above 0.1%. Shannon entropy served as the measure of repertoire diversity, while the Gini coefficient captured V-J evenness. Public clonotypes were defined as clonotypes shared by more than one individual. TCRdb's own reprocessing of the public reads used fastp at Q25 and MiXCR and kept productive beta chains. For every CDR3 protein sequence, its rows merge into one entry that carries the most common genes and DNA. In this record, the V and J calls reflect TCRdb's handling and not the investigators' own analysis. The sample data list roughly 470,000 distinct CDR3 sequences, and roughly 20% of these were observed just once. The ten largest clones take up about 7.8% of the sample.

To note about this clonotype: What antigen it recognizes has not been identified. Given a much more abundant clone one base away, this may be a read error.

CDR3 length: 14 amino acids, cysteine to phenylalanine. The DNA shown is the 42-base CDR3, in frame from base 1. In the germline V gene (reference sequence), CDR1 corresponds to SGHNT and CDR2 to YYREEE. Germline trimming amounts to 4 bases on V and 2 bases on J, with 6 as the count of junction bases outside the gene matches. The source is a female donor with Graves disease. The sample was peripheral blood mononuclear cells (PBMCs), taken when the disease was refractory, from a patient treated with antithyroid drugs. The rearrangement joined TRBV5-4 to TRBJ2-7; TRBD1 lines up with 7 middle nucleotides. The nucleotides read TGTGCCAGCAGCCACCGGGACAGCCCCTACGAGCAGTACTTC. Its translation is CASSHRDSPYEQYF. Where the CDR3 stops, the reference TRBV5-4 and TRBJ2-7 genes take over; the full variable domain is ETGVTQSPTHLIKTRGQQVTLRCSSQSGHNTVSWYQQALGQGPQFIFQYYREEENGRGNFPPRFSGLQFPNYSSELNVNALELDDSALYLCASSHRDSPYEQYFGPGTRLTVT.